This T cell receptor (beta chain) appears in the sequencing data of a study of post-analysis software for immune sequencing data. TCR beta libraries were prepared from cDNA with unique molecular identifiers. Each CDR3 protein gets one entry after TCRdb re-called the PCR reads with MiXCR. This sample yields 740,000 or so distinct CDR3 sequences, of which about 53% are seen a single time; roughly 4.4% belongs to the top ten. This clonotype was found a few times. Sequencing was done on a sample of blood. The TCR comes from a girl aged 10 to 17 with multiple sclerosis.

The CDR3 sequence: CATSPGEFGADTQYF. CDR3 nucleotide sequence: TGTGCCACCTCCCCTGGGGAGTTTGGGGCAGATACGCAGTATTTT. V and J are TRBV12-3 or TRBV12-4 and TRBJ2-3; D perhaps matches TRBD2 (5 bases). With 10 bases removed from V and 4 bases from J, the gap between germline ends came to 21 bases. CDR3 size: 15 residues.